The rows below give T cell receptor beta chains drawn from one sample of a study of identical twins. Each CDR3 protein gets one entry after TCRdb re-called the 5' RACE reads with MiXCR. This table has 350,000 to 450,000 distinct CDR3 sequences, around a sixth appearing once. The sample comprised naive T cells sorted from blood. The receptors shown here come from a man aged 50 to 60 in good health. Both conserved end residues are part of each CDR3. D genes are given only for firm matches. Clone sizes are given selectively: once, few, many, or a class where the clone is expanded.

clone size | J gene | V gene | D gene | CDR3 DNA | CDR3 protein
few | TRBJ2-1 | TRBV7-3 | TRBD2 | TGTGCCAGCAGCTTAAGCTTCACAACTAGCGGGAGTGGGAATGAGCAGTTCTTC | CASSLSFTTSGSGNEQFF
. | TRBJ1-2 | TRBV29-1 | . | TGCAGCGTGTCTACGGTAACGGAGGGCTACACCTTC | CSVSTVTEGYTF
many | TRBJ1-2 | TRBV4-3 | TRBD1 | TGCGCCAGCAGCCGAGAAACCGGGACAGGGAAATATGGCTACACCTTC | CASSRETGTGKYGYTF
many | TRBJ2-3 | TRBV10-3 | TRBD2 | TGTGCCATCACGAGTGGGGCTAGCGGGAGACGGGATACGCAGTATTTT | CAITSGASGRRDTQYF
many | TRBJ1-2 | TRBV15 | TRBD1 | TGTGCCACCGAGGGGACAGGGGGTGAAAGACCGTGGGGGAGCTATGGCTACACCTTC | CATEGTGGERPWGSYGYTF
. | TRBJ2-7 | TRBV14 | TRBD1 | TGTGCCAGCAGCCAGGCCTGGGACAGGCACGACGAGCAGTACTTC | CASSQAWDRHDEQYF
. | TRBJ1-4 | TRBV7-2 | . | TGTGCCAGCAGCTTACAACACGGATCTAATGAAAAACTGTTTTTT | CASSLQHGSNEKLFF
few | TRBJ1-2 | TRBV4-3 | . | TGCGCCAGCAGCCAAGGGGAGGGTGCTAACTATGGCTACACCTTC | CASSQGEGANYGYTF
. | TRBJ2-5 | TRBV5-1 | TRBD1 | TGCGCCAGCAGCCTCTCAGGGGGCACAGAGACCCAGTACTTC | CASSLSGGTETQYF
many | TRBJ2-1 | TRBV7-9 | TRBD1 | TGTGCCAGCAGGACCGGGACAGGGCACAATGAGCAGTTCTTC | CASRTGTGHNEQFF
. | TRBJ2-6 | TRBV27 | . | TGTGCCAGCAGGCGACAGGCTACAACTGGGGCCAACGTCCTGACTTTC | CASRRQATTGANVLTF
. | TRBJ1-6 | TRBV27 | TRBD1 | TGTGCCAGCAGTCGAAGACAGGGCGTTTATAATTCACCCCTCCACTTT | CASSRRQGVYNSPLHF
few | TRBJ2-5 | TRBV19 | . | TGTGCCAGTAGTCCCCGCTCTTTGTGGACAGTCCAAGAGACCCAGTACTTC | CASSPRSLWTVQETQYF
few | TRBJ2-7 | TRBV5-6 | TRBD1 | TGTGCCAGCAGCGGCCGGGACAGGGGGCCCTACGAGCAGTACTTC | CASSGRDRGPYEQYF
. | TRBJ2-1 | TRBV21-1 | . | TGTGCCAGCAGCAAAGCCACGGATAGTGAGCAGTTCTTC | CASSKATDSEQFF
many | TRBJ2-7 | TRBV20-1 | . | TGCAGTGCTAGGCACCGGAGCTCCTACGAGCAGTACTTC | CSARHRSSYEQYF
many | TRBJ1-2 | TRBV5-1 | . | TGCGCCAGCAGCTTGGACGGTCAGTATGGCTACACCTTC | CASSLDGQYGYTF
many | TRBJ1-2 | TRBV5-1 | . | TGCGCCAGCAGCGCCCCTAGGGGAAATGGCTACACCTTC | CASSAPRGNGYTF
. | TRBJ1-5 | TRBV6-2/TRBV6-3 | TRBD1 | TGTGCCAGCATTAGACAGGGGAGCAATCAGCCCCAGCATTTT | CASIRQGSNQPQHF
. | TRBJ1-4 | TRBV7-2 | TRBD1 | TGTGCCAGCAGCAGAGACAGGGGGACTAATGAAAAACTGTTTTTT | CASSRDRGTNEKLFF
. | TRBJ2-7 | TRBV20-1 | . | TGCAGTGCTAGAGGGACAGCCAACTACGAGCAGTACTTC | CSARGTANYEQYF
. | TRBJ1-1 | TRBV6-5 | . | TGTGCCAGCAGTTACTCCATGTTGGGCACTGAAGCTTTCTTT | CASSYSMLGTEAFF
. | TRBJ2-7 | TRBV7-9 | TRBD1 | TGTGCCAGCAGCTTAGACAGGGGGCCCTACACTTCCTACGAGCAGTACTTC | CASSLDRGPYTSYEQYF
many | TRBJ2-3 | TRBV7-6 | TRBD2 | TGTGCCAGCAGCTTAGTTACTAGCGGGAAAGATACGCAGTATTTT | CASSLVTSGKDTQYF
. | TRBJ1-3 | TRBV30 | . | TGTGCCTGGAGTAAGGGAACTGCTGGAAACACCATATATTTT | CAWSKGTAGNTIYF
. | TRBJ1-5 | TRBV7-9 | TRBD1 | TGTGCCAGCAGACCTGACAGGGACGATCAGCCCCAGCATTTT | CASRPDRDDQPQHF
. | TRBJ1-1 | TRBV9 | . | TGTGCCAGCAGCGTAGGACGGAGCACTGAAGCTTTCTTT | CASSVGRSTEAFF
. | TRBJ1-1 | TRBV11-2 | . | TGTGCCAGCAGCCTAGGACCGATAATGAACACTGAAGCTTTCTTT | CASSLGPIMNTEAFF
. | TRBJ2-3 | TRBV20-1 | . | TGCAGTGCTAGAGATCGAAGGCTGGGTGGTTCAGATACGCAGTATTTT | CSARDRRLGGSDTQYF
. | TRBJ2-7 | TRBV7-6 | . | TGTGCCAGCAGCTTGGGAGGGGACACTACCTACGAGCAGTACTTC | CASSLGGDTTYEQYF